This T cell receptor beta chain was profiled in a study of STAT3 mutations in large granular lymphocyte leukemia (dated by TCRdb to between 2019 and 2020). About the investigation overall: About half of the T-LGLL patients who underwent longitudinal sequencing carried canonical activating STAT3 mutations. Over half of the T-LGLL patients were given one or more immunosuppressive therapy regimens, and 40% of those treated had a hematologic response. For each patient, sequencing was performed at an average of around 4 time points, with a range of 2 to 8 samplings. Serial deep sequencing of TCRbeta CDR3 and STAT3 was performed in patients with T-cell large granular lymphocyte leukemia to reconstruct clonal hierarchy and dynamics. Roughly 19 representative T-LGLL cases were selected from an initial cohort of some 200 LGL patients for longitudinal TCRbeta and STAT3 sequencing. As controls within the study, a couple of patients with natural killer LGL leukemia were also sequenced longitudinally. General findings and caveats noted by the study authors: All T-LGLL patients had at least one immunodominant TCRbeta clonotype, and roughly half had multiple immunodominant subclonotypes. Because no samples were available when a clone first appeared, clonal expansion was inferred from samplings taken at other points. Since codominant clonotypes persisted in some patients, a small but highly pathogenic clone may have gone undetected. The linking of therapy response to changes in TCR clonal burden was complicated by variable intervals between samplings and differing treatment regimens. TCR clonotype switching after therapy was observed in about 30% of the 18 patients, and all newly emerging clones were found to be STAT3 wild type. Dominant TCR clone burden was found to exceed STAT3 mutant burden in several patients, suggesting that STAT3 mutation arose secondarily within a pre-expanded clone.

The same DNA, extracted from blood mononuclear cells, served for both TCR sequencing and STAT3 sequencing. V loses 4 bases, J loses 5 bases, and the germline ends lie 15 bases apart. For CDR1 and CDR2, the germline V gene (reference sequence) lists SGHNT and YYREEE. Inclusive of the bounding cysteine and phenylalanine, the CDR3 is 14 residues long. Only the CDR3 part of the read is kept: 42 bases, read in frame from the first base. TCRbeta libraries were sequenced on an Illumina MiSeq, and an average of roughly 41,000 productive templates per sample was obtained. TCRbeta CDR3 libraries were generated with the immunoSEQ assay using multiplex PCR amplification. The original methods were these. Repertoire diversity was computed as previously defined, with values near 0 indicating extremely monoclonal samples. This is the immuneACCESS table as TCRdb keeps it, with only in-frame sequences that have V and J called. A part of the clones is gone; compared with another copy, unresolved V genes explain less than half, and the rest is unexplained. D and trimming were read from the DNA, whereas the V and J calls and clone size are those reported in that table. The sample includes 5,400 or so clones, with approximately 51% observed a single time. The ten most abundant clones make up 58% of the sample.

A remark on this clone: What this receptor recognizes is not known. No quality values exist for individual bases; no much larger clone is one base distant.

Source material: peripheral blood mononuclear cells. The clonotype originates from a woman in her 70s with T-cell large granular lymphocyte leukemia. Some clones in this sample may be carry-over from other donors' samples. The age is the age at diagnosis. The chain uses TRBV5-4 and TRBJ1-1; no D segment can be confidently identified. The DNA reads as follows: TGTGCCAGCAGCACTGGGGTTCCCCTAACTGAAGCTTTCTTT. This sequence encodes CASSTGVPLTEAFF.